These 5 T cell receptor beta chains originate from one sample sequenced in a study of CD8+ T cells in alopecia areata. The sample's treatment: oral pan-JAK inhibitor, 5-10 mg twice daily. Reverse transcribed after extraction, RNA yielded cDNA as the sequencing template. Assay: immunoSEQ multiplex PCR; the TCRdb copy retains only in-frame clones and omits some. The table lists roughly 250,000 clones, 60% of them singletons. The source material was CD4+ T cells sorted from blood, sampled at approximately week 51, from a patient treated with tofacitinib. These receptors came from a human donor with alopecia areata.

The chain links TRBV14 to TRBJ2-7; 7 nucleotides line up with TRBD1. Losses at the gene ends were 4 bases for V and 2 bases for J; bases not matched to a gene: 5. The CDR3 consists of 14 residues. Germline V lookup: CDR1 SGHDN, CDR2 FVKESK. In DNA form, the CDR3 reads TGTGCCAGCAGCCCACGGACAGGAACCTACGAGCAGTACTTC. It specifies CASSPRTGTYEQYF.

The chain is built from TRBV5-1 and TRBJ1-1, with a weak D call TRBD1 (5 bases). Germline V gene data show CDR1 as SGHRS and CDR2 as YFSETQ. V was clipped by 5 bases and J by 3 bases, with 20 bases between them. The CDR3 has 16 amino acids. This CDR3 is CASRKRLVGDDTEAFF. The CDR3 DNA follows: TGCGCCAGCAGAAAACGTTTAGTAGGGGATGACACTGAAGCTTTCTTT.

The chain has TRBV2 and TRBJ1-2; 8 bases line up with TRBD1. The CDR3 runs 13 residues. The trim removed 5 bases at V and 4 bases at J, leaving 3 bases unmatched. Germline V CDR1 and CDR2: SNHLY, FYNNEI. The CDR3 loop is CASSNRGSYGYTF. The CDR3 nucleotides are TGTGCCAGCAGTAACAGGGGGTCCTATGGCTACACCTTC.

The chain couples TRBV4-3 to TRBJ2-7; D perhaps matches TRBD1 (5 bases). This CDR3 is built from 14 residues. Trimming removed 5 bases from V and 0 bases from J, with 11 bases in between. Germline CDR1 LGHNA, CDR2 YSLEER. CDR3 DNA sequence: TGCGCCAGCAGCATGGACATGAGCTCCTACGAGCAGTACTTC. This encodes CASSMDMSSYEQYF.

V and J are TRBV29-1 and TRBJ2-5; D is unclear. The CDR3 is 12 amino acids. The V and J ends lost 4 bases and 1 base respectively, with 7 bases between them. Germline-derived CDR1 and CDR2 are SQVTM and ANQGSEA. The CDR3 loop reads CSVGGSQETQYF. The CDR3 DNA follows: TGCAGCGTTGGAGGTAGCCAAGAGACCCAGTACTTC.